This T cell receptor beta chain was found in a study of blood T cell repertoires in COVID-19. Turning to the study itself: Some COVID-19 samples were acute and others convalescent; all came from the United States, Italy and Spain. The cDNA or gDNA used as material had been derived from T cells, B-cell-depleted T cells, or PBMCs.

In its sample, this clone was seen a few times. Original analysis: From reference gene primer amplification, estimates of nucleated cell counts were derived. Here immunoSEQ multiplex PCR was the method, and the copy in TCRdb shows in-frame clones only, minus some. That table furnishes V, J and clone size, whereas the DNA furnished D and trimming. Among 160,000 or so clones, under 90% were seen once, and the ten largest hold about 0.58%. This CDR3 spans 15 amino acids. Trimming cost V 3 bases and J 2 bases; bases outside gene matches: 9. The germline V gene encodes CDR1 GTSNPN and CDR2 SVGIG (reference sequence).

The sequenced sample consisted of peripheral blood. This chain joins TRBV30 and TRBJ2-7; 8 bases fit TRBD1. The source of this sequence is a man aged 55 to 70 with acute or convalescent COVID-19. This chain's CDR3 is CAWRKDRGGTYEQYF. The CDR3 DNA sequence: TGTGCCTGGAGAAAAGACAGGGGCGGAACCTACGAGCAGTACTTC.